This T cell receptor (beta chain) originates from a study of T cells in women clearing cervical HPV infection (dated by TCRdb to the late 2010s). Turning to the overall study: The cases were approximately 25 women with histologically confirmed HPV16-related CIN3 or worse, and 2 of these cases were invasive cancers. Controls were 25 to 30 women whose single incident HPV16 infection cleared within 12 months without precancer or cancer developing. Blood from cases was collected at the visit at which the lesion was first identified, whereas blood from controls was collected once infection was no longer detected. For cases, the median interval between lesion detection and blood sampling was approximately 150 days, with an interquartile range of roughly 90 to 230 days. Because only a few women had HLA typing data, the possibility that HLA type acted as a confounder could not be ruled out. This exploratory proof-of-principle case-control study, nested within the Guanacaste HPV Natural History Study in Costa Rica, compared TCR repertoires among women with different cervical HPV16 outcomes. Cases were matched to controls by age within five years and by the year the sample was collected. Cases had a median age of approximately 34 years and controls had a median age of around 41, with no significant differences in baseline characteristics. In the parent cohort, 10,000 to 11,000 women aged 18 or older were enrolled in Guanacaste, Costa Rica, during about 1992 to 1994 and then followed for approximately 7 years. Five blinded duplicates per group were added as quality controls, giving around 60 samples: 50 participants and some 10 replicates. Overall study results and their limits: Because of the cross-sectional design, the study could not determine whether the associations came before infection or resulted from infection, and neither effector/memory subsets nor HPV-specific T cells were isolated. Random forest classifiers combining richness and V gene abundances distinguished cases from controls with an estimated AUC of less than 0.9. TCR repertoire richness was significantly higher in CIN3+ cases than in controls across sequencing depths, while evenness did not differ. Cases had lower TRBV6-7 relative abundance than controls (approximately 0.1% versus 0.16%; Bonferroni P = 0.0008). Because the number of T cells in each sample was unknown, differences in richness could reflect differing T-cell content rather than repertoire biology.

TCR beta CDR3 regions were amplified by multiplex PCR using the immunoSEQ assay from an average of approximately 1,200 ng genomic DNA per sample. Primer bias was corrected in the assay by using a complete synthetic TCR repertoire to establish an amplification baseline. The amplicons were sequenced on the Illumina platform. Turning to the authors' computational methods: Sequences were error-corrected by clustering with frequency ratios and a modified nearest-neighbor algorithm, then analyzed in the immunoSEQ Analyzer with IMGT gene definitions. TCR richness and evenness were averaged over 20 rarefaction repeats at each rarefaction depth, excluding samples with fewer sequences than the depth. Wilcoxon rank sum tests with FDR correction were used to compare relative abundances of V, D and J genes between the groups. In the blinded duplicates, the intraclass correlation was approximately 96% for TCR richness and averaged 76.4% across 65 to 85 gene segments. In its TCRdb copy, this immuneACCESS table keeps in-frame sequences only and misses some clones. Where compared with another copy, unresolved V genes explain less than half of these, and the others have no known cause. D and trimming come from the DNA, and the V and J calls and clone size come from that table. The sample has 45,000 to 55,000 clones on record. Approximately 1% of the sample is taken by the ten largest.

About this clone itself: Its antigen has not been determined. From the germline J gene comes the end of the CDR3, since the read stops 3 residues before it.

Every participant had a single incident cervical HPV16 infection, and women with prevalent HPV16 infections were excluded. Cervical HPV DNA was detected with MY09/MY11 PCR, and genotyping was done by dot-blot hybridization. Approximately 16 mL of heparinized blood were centrifuged, and the buffy coat was split into aliquots, frozen at -30 degrees C, and then kept at -80 degrees C. QIAGEN kits were used to extract genomic DNA from buffy coat specimens. V gives up 0 bases and J gives up 5 bases, and the segment between their germline ends measures 13 bases. The germline V gene provides CDR1 KGHSH and CDR2 LQKENI. The CDR3 starts with the cysteine, ends with the phenylalanine, and has 15 residues. Part of the CDR3 DNA is given, 36 bases translated from base 1.

The rearranged segments are TRBV18 and TRBJ1-1, with TRBD1 as a weak D call on 6 bases. Sequences were obtained from blood buffy coat. The sequence was obtained from a woman between 18 and 69 years old with a cervical HPV16 infection that either progressed to CIN3+ or cleared (not recorded which). The CDR3 region has the sequence CASSPPQGLGTEAFF. The sequenced part of the CDR3 DNA is TGTGCCAGCTCACCACCGCAGGGGCTGGGGACTGAA.